The rows below give T cell receptor beta chains drawn from one sample of a study of tumor-infiltrating lymphocytes in localized non-small cell lung cancer. The assay was immunoSEQ multiplex PCR, and TCRdb's table has in-frame clones only and misses some. The sample contains some 11,000 clones, about 66% of which appear only once. The sequencing input was uninvolved lung tissue not adjacent to the tumor. The source is a human donor with non-small cell lung cancer. The conserved cysteine and the conserved F or W are not part of the CDR3 here.

>TRBV7-2|12|TRBJ1-1
ASSFETGLTEAF
>TRBV11-2|12|TRBJ2-2
ASSLGLAAGELF
>TRBV11-2|10|TRBJ2-7
ASSLSRVEQY
>TRBV5-1|13|TRBJ2-2
ASSPRAGDTGELF
>TRBV7-2|10|TRBJ2-7
ASSLEVGEQY
>TRBV9|13|TRBJ1-6
ASSADFGYNSPLH
>TRBV5-1|10|TRBJ2-2
ASSYPGGELF
>TRBV4-3|11|TRBJ2-7
ASSPNIRGEQY
>TRBV27|13|TRBJ1-4
ASSLTGGPNEKLF
>TRBV6-5|12|TRBJ1-2
ASSRQGGSHGYT
>TRBV14|13|TRBJ2-6
ASSQTGTGANVLT
>TRBV4-1|13|TRBJ2-1
ASNKLAGGSYEQF
>TRBV19|10|TRBJ1-1
ASRAAGAEAF
>TRBV15|12|TRBJ1-2
ATSRAGTEYGYT
>TRBV10-1|11|TRBJ2-5
ASSVGRGETQY
>TRBV30|12|TRBJ2-7
AWSPGTVSYEQY
>TRBV18|14|TRBJ2-7
ASSPPFGTVGWEQY